This T cell receptor (beta chain) was identified in a study of T-cell memory formation after mild COVID-19. Whole-study findings and limits: Mainly CM and EM harbored the contracting CD4+ clones; mainly EMRA harbored the CD8+ ones.

This CDR3 has 14 amino acids. Germline values: CDR1 SGHDT, CDR2 YYEEEE. V gave up 0 bases and J gave up 4 bases, with 10 bases separating them. TCRdb reanalysed the 5' RACE reads using MiXCR and keeps one entry per CDR3 protein. This table has approximately 60,000 distinct CDR3 sequences, about 9.4% appearing once. In its sample, this clonotype was seen many times. Its antigen is not identified. Input material: PBMCs or a T cell subset sorted from them (not recorded which). The chain employs TRBV5-6 and TRBJ1-2; TRBD1 might be the D (5 bases). The receptor was isolated from a man aged 18 to 30 who had mild COVID-19 (a few samples of this study predate the infection). Cell type and time point are not known. The CDR3 region has the DNA TGTGCCAGCAGCTTGGCCCTTCAGGGCTATGGCTACACCTTC. Amino acids: CASSLALQGYGYTF.